This entry is about one T cell receptor (beta chain). Its antigen remains unidentified. Per the germline V gene, CDR1 is SGHTA and CDR2 is FQGTGA. V gave up 2 bases and J gave up 7 bases, with 8 bases separating them. There are 13 residues in the CDR3. The sample comes from a study of cytomegalovirus exposure and HLA in healthy donors. About the research overall: Early released data comprised around 85 million unique TCRs from HLA-typed donors. Most donors, about 77% of around 400 genotyped, fell in the Caucasian-associated ancestry cluster.

Overall study findings and caveats: Rates of TCR association differed by HLA locus in a later analysis, with DRB1 highest and HLA-C lowest.

Amplification used 60 Vbeta primers and 13 Jbeta primers. Source study methods: There were around 78 million unique TCR beta chains by a later count, and some 10 million of them were shared. The assay was immunoSEQ multiplex PCR, and TCRdb's table has in-frame clones only and misses some. V and J calls and clone size are given by that table; D and trimming were obtained from the DNA. Its listing shows about 72,000 clones. This sequence was found in a man aged 35-49 years in good health and CMV-seronegative. The chain links TRBV7-3 to TRBJ2-2; D is unresolved. Sequenced input: PBMCs. In DNA, the CDR3 is TGTGCCAGCAGCTTAGGCTCCAACGGGGAGCTGTTTTTT. It specifies CASSLGSNGELFF.